A single TCR beta chain is shown here with its context. These data originate in a study of OX40 agonist ivuxolimab in advanced cancers. After removal of 7 bases from V and 5 bases from J, the junction contained 8 bases not matched to a gene. CDR1 is SEHNR, CDR2 FQNEAQ, per germline (reference sequence). The CDR3 length is 13 residues. TCRdb's table, derived via immunoSEQ multiplex PCR, lists solely in-frame clones and lacks some. This sample has under 65,000 clones; less than 90% occur once, and the top ten carry 0.76%. This sample comprised CD4+ or CD8+ T cells sorted from blood, obtained in a trial of the OX40 agonist ivuxolimab. The receptor comes from an adult with an advanced solid tumor such as melanoma, head and neck, liver or kidney cancer. The chain links TRBV7-9 to TRBJ2-7; the match to TRBD1 covers 7 bases. CDR3 nucleotide sequence: TGTGCCAGCATGAAGGGGGCTTCTGACGAGCAGTACTTC. Its protein is CASMKGASDEQYF.